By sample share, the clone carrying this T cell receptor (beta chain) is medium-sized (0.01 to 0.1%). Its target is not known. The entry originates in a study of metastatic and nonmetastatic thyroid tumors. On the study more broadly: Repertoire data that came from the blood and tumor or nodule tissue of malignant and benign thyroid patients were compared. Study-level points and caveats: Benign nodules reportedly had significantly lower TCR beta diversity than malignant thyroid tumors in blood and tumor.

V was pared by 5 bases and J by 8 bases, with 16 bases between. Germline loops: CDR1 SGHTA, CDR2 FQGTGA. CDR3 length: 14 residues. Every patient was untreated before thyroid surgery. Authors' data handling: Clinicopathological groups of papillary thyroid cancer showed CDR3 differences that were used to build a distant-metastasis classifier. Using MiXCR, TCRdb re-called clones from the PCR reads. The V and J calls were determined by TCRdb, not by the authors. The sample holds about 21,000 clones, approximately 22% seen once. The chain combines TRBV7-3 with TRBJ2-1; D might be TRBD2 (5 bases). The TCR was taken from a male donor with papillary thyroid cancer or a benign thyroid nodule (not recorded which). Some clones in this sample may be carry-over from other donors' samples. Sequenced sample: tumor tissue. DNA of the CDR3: TGTGCCAGCAGCCCAAAAGCCCTCGGGGATGAGCAGTTCTTC. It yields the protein CASSPKALGDEQFF.